Described below is a single TCR beta chain sequence and its context. No antigen is known for it. This sample was taken from a study of PD-1 blockade in classical Hodgkin lymphoma. Study-wide results and limits: Sources of repertoire differences remain undefined, possibly disease activity or prior therapy. A significant rise in TCR diversity was seen by C4D1 for CD4+ cells but not for CD8+ cells. Patients who responded completely had about the same baseline diversity as newly diagnosed patients.

Profiling relied on immunoSEQ multiplex PCR, and the TCRdb table lists in-frame clones only, not all of them. This repertoire shows about 110,000 clones, roughly 87% found once; its top ten account for 20%. Trimming removed 5 bases at V and 0 bases at J, with 15 bases between. Germline CDR1 is SGDLS and CDR2 is YYNGEE. The length of the CDR3 is 16 residues. Following autologous stem cell transplantation, relapse occurred in every patient, and exposure to brentuximab vedotin varied. When best responses were assessed, they were complete response, partial response or progressive disease. This TCR came from a human donor with classical Hodgkin lymphoma. J is TRBJ2-4 and V is TRBV9; D may match TRBD1 or TRBD2 (7 bases each). Material: peripheral blood mononuclear cells (PBMCs), obtained before the second cycle of nivolumab. Here the CDR3 reads CASSIQGGSAKNIQYF. Written as DNA, the CDR3 is TGTGCCAGCAGTATTCAGGGGGGGTCAGCCAAAAACATTCAGTACTTC.